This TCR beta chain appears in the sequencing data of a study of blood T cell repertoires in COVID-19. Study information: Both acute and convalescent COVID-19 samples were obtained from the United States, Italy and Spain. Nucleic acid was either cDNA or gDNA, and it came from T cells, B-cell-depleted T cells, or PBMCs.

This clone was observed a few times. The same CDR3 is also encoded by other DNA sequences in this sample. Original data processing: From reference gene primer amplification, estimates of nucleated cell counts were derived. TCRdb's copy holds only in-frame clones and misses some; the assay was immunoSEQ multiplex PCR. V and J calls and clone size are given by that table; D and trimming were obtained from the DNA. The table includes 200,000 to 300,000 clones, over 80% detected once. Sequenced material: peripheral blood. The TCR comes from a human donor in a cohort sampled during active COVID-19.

The chain's CDR3 is CASSLGHEQYF. In nucleotides, the CDR3 is TGTGCCAGCAGTTTAGGGCACGAGCAGTACTTC. The V call is TRBV27, the J call TRBJ2-7; no firm D call. V gave up 2 bases and J gave up 5 bases, with 4 bases separating them. CDR1 MNHEY and CDR2 SMNVEV come from the germline V gene (reference sequence). The CDR3 covers 11 residues.